Detailed here is one TCR beta chain. Its antigen is currently unknown. The sample is drawn from a study of shared clonotypes between healthy human individuals. Across the study: Donors consisted of two women and a few men between 18 and 49.

CDR3 size: 16 residues. The V and J ends lost 4 bases and 7 bases, in that order; junction bases with no gene match: 9. Germline CDR1 and CDR2: SGDLS and YYNGEE. The split of CD4+ cells yielded CD45RA+ naive and CD45RA-negative memory subsets. Study outcomes and limitations: Compared with clonotypes that all four donors shared, non-shared clonotypes had lower generation probabilities.

Assay: immunoSEQ multiplex PCR; the TCRdb copy retains only in-frame clones and omits some. The table shows 2 million to 2.5 million clones, with about nine tenths occurring only once. Material for sequencing was naive CD4+ T cells from PBMCs. The subset: CD45RA+ positively selected. The V gene is TRBV9, the J gene TRBJ2-1; 12 positions agree with TRBD2. This sequence was found in a man between 18 and 29 years old in good health. Some clones in this sample may be carry-over from other donors' samples. The chain's CDR3 is CASSSLAGGSLNEQFF. As DNA, the CDR3 is TGTGCCAGCAGCTCCCTAGCGGGAGGGTCCTTGAATGAGCAGTTCTTC.